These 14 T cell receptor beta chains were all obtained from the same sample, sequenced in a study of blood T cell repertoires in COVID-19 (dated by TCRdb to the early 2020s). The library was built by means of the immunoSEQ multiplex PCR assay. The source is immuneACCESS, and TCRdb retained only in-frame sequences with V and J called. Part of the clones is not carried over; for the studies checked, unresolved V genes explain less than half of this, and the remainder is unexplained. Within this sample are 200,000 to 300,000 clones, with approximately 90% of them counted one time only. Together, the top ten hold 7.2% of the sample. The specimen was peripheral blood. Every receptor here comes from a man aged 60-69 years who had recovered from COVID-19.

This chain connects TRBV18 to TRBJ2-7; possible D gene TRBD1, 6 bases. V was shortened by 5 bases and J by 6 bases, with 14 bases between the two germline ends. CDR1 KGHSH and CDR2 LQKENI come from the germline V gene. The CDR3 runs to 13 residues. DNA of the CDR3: TGTGCCAGCTCAAACAGGGATGCCCCCGAGCAGTACTTC. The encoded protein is CASSNRDAPEQYF.

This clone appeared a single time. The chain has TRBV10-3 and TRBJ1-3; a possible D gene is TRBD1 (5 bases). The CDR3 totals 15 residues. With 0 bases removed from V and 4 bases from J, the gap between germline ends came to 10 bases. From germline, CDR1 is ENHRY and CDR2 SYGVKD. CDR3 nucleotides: TGTGCCATCAGTGAGTCTCCAGGGAACGGAAACACCATATATTTT. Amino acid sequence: CAISESPGNGNTIYF.

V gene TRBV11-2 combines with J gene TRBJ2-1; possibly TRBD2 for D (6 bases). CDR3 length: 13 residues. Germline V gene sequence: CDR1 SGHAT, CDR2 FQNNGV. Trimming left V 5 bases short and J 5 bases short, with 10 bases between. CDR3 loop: CASSRLGNNEQFF. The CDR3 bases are TGTGCCAGCAGCCGACTAGGGAACAATGAGCAGTTCTTC. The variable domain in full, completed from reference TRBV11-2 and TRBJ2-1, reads EAGVAQSPRYKIIEKRQSVAFWCNPISGHATLYWYQQILGQGPKLLIQFQNNGVVDDSQLPKDRFSAERLKGVDSTLKIQPAKLEDSAVYLCASSRLGNNEQFFGPGTRLTVL.

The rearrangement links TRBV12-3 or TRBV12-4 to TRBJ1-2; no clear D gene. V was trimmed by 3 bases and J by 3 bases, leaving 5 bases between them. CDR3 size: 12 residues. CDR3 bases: TGTGCCAGCAGTTTGGCCGACTATGGCTACACCTTC. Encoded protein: CASSLADYGYTF.

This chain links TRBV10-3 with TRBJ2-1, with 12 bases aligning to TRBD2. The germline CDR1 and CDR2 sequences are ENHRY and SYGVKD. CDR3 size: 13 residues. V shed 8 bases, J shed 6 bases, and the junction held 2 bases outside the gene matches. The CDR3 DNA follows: TGTGCCATCGGACTAGCGGGGCCCAATGAGCAGTTCTTC. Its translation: CAIGLAGPNEQFF.

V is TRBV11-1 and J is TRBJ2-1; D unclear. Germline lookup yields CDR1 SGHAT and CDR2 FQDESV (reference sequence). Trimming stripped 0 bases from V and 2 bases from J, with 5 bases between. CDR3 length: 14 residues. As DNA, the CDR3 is TGTGCCAGCAGCTTAGCTCAGACCTACAATGAGCAGTTCTTC. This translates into CASSLAQTYNEQFF. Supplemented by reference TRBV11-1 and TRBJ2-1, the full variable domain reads EAEVAQSPRYKITEKSQAVAFWCDPISGHATLYWYRQILGQGPELLVQFQDESVVDDSQLPKDRFSAERLKGVDSTLKIQPAELGDSAMYLCASSLAQTYNEQFFGPGTRLTVL.

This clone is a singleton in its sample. This CDR3 is CASSEYRGSTGELFF. For the CDR3, the DNA is TGTGCCAGCTCAGAATACAGGGGCTCCACCGGGGAGCTGTTTTTT. The chain links TRBV18 to TRBJ2-2; the match to TRBD1 covers 7 bases. CDR3 size: 15 residues. V lost 5 bases to trimming and J lost 4 bases; unmatched junction nucleotides: 7. The germline V gene has CDR1 KGHSH and CDR2 LQKENI.

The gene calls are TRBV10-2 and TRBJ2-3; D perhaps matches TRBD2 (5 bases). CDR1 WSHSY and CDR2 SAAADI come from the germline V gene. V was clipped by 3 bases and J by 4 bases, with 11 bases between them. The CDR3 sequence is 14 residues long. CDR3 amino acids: CASSDGRRPDTQYF. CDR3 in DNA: TGCGCCAGCAGTGACGGACGGAGGCCAGATACGCAGTATTTT.

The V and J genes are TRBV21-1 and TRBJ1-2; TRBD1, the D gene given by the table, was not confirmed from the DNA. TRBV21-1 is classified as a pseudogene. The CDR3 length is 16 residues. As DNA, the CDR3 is TGTGCCAGCAGCACCCGGGACAGGGCACCTAACTATGGCTACACCTTC. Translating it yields CASSTRDRAPNYGYTF.

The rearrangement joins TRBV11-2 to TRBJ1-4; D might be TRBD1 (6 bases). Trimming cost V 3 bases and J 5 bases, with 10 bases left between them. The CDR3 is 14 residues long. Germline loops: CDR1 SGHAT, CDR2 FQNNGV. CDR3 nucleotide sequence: TGTGCCAGCAGCTTGACAGGCACGAATGAAAAACTGTTTTTT. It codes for CASSLTGTNEKLFF. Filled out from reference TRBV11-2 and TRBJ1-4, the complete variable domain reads EAGVAQSPRYKIIEKRQSVAFWCNPISGHATLYWYQQILGQGPKLLIQFQNNGVVDDSQLPKDRFSAERLKGVDSTLKIQPAKLEDSAVYLCASSLTGTNEKLFFGSGTQLSVL.

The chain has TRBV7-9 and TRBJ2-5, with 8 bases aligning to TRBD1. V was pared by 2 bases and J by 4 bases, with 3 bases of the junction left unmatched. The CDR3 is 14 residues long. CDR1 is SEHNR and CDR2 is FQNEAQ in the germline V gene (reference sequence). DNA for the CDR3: TGTGCCAGCAGCTTAACGACAGGGGTAGAGACCCAGTACTTC. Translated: CASSLTTGVETQYF.

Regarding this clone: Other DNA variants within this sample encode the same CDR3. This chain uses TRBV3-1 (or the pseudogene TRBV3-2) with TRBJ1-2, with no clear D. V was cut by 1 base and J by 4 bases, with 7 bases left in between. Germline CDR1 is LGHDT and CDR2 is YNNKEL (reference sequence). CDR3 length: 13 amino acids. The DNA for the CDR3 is TGTGCCAGCAGCCAAGGGAGTAGCTATGGCTACACCTTC. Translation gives CASSQGSSYGYTF.

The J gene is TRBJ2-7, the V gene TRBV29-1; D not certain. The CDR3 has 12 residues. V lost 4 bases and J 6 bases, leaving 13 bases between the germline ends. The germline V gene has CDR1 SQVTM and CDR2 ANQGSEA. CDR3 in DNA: TGCAGCGTTGCTTGGCGGTCGTCCGAGCAGTACGTC. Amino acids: CSVAWRSSEQYV.

DNA for the CDR3: TGTGCCAGCAGTGAATCGGCCAGGGGGTCAGGGTCACCCCTCCACTTT. It is translated as CASSESARGSGSPLHF. The V call is TRBV25-1, the J call TRBJ1-6; 7 positions match TRBD1. The CDR3 extends over 16 amino acids. V was pared by 1 base and J by 10 bases, with 10 bases of the junction left unmatched. Germline-derived CDR1 and CDR2 are MGHDK and SYGVNS.